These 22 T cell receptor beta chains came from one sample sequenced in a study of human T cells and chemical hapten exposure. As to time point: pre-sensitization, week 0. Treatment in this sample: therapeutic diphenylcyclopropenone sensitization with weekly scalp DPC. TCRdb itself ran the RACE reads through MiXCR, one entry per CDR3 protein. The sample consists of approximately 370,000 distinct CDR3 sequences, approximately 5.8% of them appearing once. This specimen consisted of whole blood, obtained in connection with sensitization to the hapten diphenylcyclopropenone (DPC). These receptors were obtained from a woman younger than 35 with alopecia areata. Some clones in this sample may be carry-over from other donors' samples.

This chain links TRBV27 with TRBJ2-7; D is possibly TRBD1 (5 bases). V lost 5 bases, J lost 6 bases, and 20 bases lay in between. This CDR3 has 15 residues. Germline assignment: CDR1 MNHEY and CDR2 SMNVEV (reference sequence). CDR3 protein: CASSPLGPAPAEQYF. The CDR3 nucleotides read TGTGCCAGCAGTCCCCTGGGGCCCGCTCCCGCCGAGCAGTACTTC.

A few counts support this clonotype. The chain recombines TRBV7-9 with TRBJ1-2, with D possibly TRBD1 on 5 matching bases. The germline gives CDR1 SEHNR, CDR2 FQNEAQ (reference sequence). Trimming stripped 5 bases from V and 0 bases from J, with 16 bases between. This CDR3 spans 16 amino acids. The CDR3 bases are TGTGCCAGCAGCCGCCCGACGGGACGAGCTAACTATGGCTACACCTTC. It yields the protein CASSRPTGRANYGYTF.

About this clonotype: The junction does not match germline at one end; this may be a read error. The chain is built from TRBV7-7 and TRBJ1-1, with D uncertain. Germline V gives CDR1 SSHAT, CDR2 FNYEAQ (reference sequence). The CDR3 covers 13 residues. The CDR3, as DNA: TGTGCTAGCAGCTCACACCCGGGCACTGAAGCTTTCTTT. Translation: CASSSHPGTEAFF.

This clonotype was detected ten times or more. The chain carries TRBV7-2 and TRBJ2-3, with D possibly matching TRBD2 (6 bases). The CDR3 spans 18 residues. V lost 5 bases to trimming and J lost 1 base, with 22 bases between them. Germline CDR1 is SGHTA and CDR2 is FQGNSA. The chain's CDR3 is CASSQRQGSGLGTDTQYF. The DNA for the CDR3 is TGTGCCAGCAGCCAGAGGCAGGGTAGCGGTCTGGGCACAGATACGCAGTATTTT.

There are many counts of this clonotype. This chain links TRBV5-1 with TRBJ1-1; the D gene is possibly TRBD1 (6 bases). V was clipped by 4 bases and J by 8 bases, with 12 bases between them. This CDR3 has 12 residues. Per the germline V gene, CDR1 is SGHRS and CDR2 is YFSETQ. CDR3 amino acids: CASSATGSEAFF. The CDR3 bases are TGCGCCAGCAGCGCGACAGGCTCCGAAGCTTTCTTT.

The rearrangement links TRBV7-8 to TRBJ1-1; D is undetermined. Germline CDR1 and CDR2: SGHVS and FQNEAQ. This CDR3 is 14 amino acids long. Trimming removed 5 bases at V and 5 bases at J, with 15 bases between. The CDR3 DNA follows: TGTGCCAGCAGCCCTATACCAGGTGGAACTGAAGCTTTCTTT. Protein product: CASSPIPGGTEAFF.

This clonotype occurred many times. The chain's CDR3 is CSATEQETMNTEAFF. The DNA of the CDR3 is TGCAGTGCTACCGAACAGGAGACGATGAACACTGAAGCTTTCTTT. This chain joins TRBV20-1 and TRBJ1-1, with D possibly being TRBD1 (5 bases). The CDR3 is made up of 15 amino acids. The germline gives CDR1 DFQATT, CDR2 SNEGSKA (reference sequence). V was pared by 4 bases and J by 0 bases, with 15 bases between.

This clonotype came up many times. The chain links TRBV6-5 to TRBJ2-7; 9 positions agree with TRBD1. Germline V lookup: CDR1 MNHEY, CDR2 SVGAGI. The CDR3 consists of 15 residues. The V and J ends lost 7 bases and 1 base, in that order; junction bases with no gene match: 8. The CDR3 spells CASNPGQGKSYEQYF. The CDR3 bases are TGTGCCAGCAACCCGGGACAGGGAAAATCCTACGAGCAGTACTTC.

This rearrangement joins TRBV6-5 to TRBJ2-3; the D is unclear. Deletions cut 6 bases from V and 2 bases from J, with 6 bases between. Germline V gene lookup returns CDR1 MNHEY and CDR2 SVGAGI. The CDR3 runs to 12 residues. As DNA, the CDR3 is TGTGCCAGCAGACGAAACACAGATACGCAGTATTTT. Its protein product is CASRRNTDTQYF.

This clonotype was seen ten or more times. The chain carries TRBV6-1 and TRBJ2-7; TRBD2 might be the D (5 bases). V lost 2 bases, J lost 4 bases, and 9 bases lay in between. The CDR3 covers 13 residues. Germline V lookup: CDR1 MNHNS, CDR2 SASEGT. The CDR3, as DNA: TGTGCCAGCAGTGAATCCCGGGGATACGAGCAGTACTTC. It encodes CASSESRGYEQYF.

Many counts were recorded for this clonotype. The CDR3 region has the DNA TGTGCCAGCTCACCACCGGGGGAATCACCCCTCCACTTT. Translated, it gives CASSPPGESPLHF. This rearrangement joins TRBV18 to TRBJ1-6, with a tentative D call TRBD1 (5 bases). V lost 0 bases and J lost 10, with 7 bases in between. The CDR3 is made up of 13 amino acids. Germline V gene sequence: CDR1 KGHSH, CDR2 LQKENI.

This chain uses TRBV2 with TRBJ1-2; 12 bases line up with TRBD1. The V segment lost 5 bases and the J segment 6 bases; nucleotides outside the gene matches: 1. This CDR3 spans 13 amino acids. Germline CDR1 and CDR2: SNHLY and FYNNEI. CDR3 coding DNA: TGTGCCAGCAGTTGGGACAGGGGGCATGGCTACACCTTC. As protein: CASSWDRGHGYTF.

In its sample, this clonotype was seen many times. The CDR3 here is CASSSFYGYTF. DNA of the CDR3: TGCGCCAGCAGCTCCTTCTATGGCTACACCTTC. The V and J genes are TRBV4-3 and TRBJ1-2; D is undetermined. Trimming left V 5 bases short and J 4 bases short, with 5 bases between. CDR3 length equals 11 residues. Germline V gene lookup returns CDR1 LGHNA and CDR2 YSLEER.

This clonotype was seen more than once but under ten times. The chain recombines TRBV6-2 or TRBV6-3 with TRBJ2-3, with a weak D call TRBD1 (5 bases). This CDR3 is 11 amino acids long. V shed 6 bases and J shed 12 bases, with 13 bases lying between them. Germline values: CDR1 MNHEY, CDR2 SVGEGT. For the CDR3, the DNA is TGTGCCAGCAGCAAGGGGTCGTTACAGTATTTT. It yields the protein CASSKGSLQYF.

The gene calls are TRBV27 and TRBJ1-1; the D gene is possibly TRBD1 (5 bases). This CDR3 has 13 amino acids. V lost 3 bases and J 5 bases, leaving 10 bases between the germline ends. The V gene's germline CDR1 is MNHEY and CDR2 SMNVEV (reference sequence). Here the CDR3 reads CASSFVGVTEAFF. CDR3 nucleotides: TGTGCCAGCAGTTTTGTGGGGGTGACTGAAGCTTTCTTT.

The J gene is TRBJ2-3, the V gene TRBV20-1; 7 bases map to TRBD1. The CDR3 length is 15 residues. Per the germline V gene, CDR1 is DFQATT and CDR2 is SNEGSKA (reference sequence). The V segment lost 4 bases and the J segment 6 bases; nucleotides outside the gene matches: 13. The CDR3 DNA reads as TGCAGTGCTAAAGACCCGGGACAGATAAGGGATACGCAGTATTTT. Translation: CSAKDPGQIRDTQYF.

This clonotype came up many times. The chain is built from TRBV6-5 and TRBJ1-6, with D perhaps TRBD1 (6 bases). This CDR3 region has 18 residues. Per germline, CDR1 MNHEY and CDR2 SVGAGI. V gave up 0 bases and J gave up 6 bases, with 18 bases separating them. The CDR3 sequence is CASSYSLKRGSVNSPLHF. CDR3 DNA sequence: TGTGCCAGCAGTTACTCCCTAAAGAGGGGGTCTGTTAATTCACCCCTCCACTTT.

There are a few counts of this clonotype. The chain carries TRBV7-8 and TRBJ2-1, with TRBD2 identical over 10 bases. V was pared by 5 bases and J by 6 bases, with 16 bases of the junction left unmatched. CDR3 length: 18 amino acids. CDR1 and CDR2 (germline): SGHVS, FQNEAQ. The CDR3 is CASSPLGLAGGLANEQFF. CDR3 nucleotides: TGTGCCAGCAGCCCCCTCGGGTTAGCGGGGGGACTAGCCAATGAGCAGTTCTTC.

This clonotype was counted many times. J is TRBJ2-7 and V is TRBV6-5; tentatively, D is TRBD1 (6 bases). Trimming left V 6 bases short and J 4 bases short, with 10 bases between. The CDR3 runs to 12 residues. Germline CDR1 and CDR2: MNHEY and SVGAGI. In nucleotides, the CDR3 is TGTGCCAGCAGCCAAACAGGGTACGAGCAGTACTTC. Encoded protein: CASSQTGYEQYF.

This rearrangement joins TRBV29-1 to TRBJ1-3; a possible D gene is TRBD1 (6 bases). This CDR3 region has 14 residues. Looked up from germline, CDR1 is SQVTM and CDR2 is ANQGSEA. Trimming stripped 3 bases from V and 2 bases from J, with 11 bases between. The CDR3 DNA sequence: TGCAGCGTTGATCGGGCAGGGGCTGGAAACACCATATATTTT. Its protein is CSVDRAGAGNTIYF.

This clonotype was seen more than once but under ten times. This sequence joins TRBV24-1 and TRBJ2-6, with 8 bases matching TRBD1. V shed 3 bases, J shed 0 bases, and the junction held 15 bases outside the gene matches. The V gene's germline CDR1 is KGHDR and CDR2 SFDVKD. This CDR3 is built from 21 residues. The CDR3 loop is CATSDTRQGNGRGSGANVLTF. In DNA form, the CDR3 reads TGTGCCACCAGTGATACACGACAGGGGAACGGTCGCGGCTCTGGGGCCAACGTCCTGACTTTC.

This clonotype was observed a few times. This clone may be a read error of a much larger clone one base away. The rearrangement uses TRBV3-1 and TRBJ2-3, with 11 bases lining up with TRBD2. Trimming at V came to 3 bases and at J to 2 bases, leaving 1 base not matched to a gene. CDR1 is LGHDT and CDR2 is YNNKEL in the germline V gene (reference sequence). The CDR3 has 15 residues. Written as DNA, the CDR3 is TGTGCCAGCAGCCAGGGACTAGCGGACACAGATACGCAGTATTTT. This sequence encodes CASSQGLADTDTQYF.